The present T cell receptor beta chain was sequenced within a study of T cell repertoires in cytomegalovirus infection. Whole-study context: CMV infection and matching HLA type were both indicated by public TCR beta signatures. Findings of the study overall: Ex vivo responses were dominated by HLA-C-restricted CMV-specific TCR beta clonotypes.

TCRdb re-analysed the reads in MiXCR, keeping a single row per CDR3 protein. Of roughly 280,000 distinct CDR3 sequences in the sample, roughly 9.1% were seen once. CDR1 SGHTA and CDR2 FQGNSA come from the germline V gene. The germline V and J ends were trimmed by 5 bases and 0 bases, with 14 bases remaining between them. The CDR3 contains 16 residues. The table lists this clonotype with many counts. The target antigen is unknown. The chain uses TRBV7-2 and TRBJ1-3; TRBD1 is a possible D gene (5 bases). The TCR sequence derives from a human donor in good health (CMV status not recorded). Some clones in this sample may be carry-over from other donors' samples. The sample consisted of PBMCs. The CDR3 here is CASSQGAGFSGNTIYF. The CDR3 bases are TGTGCCAGCAGCCAAGGGGCGGGGTTCTCTGGAAACACCATATATTTT.